The 25 T cell receptor beta chains given below trace back to one sample, sequenced in a study of T cell repertoires in cytomegalovirus infection. TCRdb itself ran the reads through MiXCR, one entry per CDR3 protein. The data contain a few hundred thousand distinct CDR3 sequences, around 9% of them singletons. The material sequenced was PBMCs. The receptors were gathered from a human donor in good health (CMV status not recorded). Some clones in this sample may be carry-over from other donors' samples.

This clonotype was seen repeatedly, ten times or more. The chain links TRBV6-5 to TRBJ1-5; TRBD1 aligns across 7 bases. V lost 5 bases to trimming and J lost 0 bases; unmatched junction nucleotides: 7. The length of the CDR3 is 16 residues. CDR1 and CDR2 from the germline V gene are MNHEY and SVGAGI. The CDR3 DNA follows: TGTGCCAGCAGTCCTAGGCGGGACAGTAGCAATCAGCCCCAGCATTTT. Amino acid sequence: CASSPRRDSSNQPQHF.

This clonotype was observed a few times. V and J are TRBV28 and TRBJ2-5, with 8 positions matching TRBD2. The germline CDR1 and CDR2 sequences are MDHEN and SYDVKM. This CDR3 has 16 residues. The J segment lost 5 bases and the V segment lost 6 bases, leaving 14 bases of the junction unmatched. The CDR3 is CASRPPGLEVRETQYF. CDR3 bases: TGTGCCAGCAGACCACCGGGACTAGAAGTACGGGAGACCCAGTACTTC.

The genes are TRBV29-1 and TRBJ2-4; the D gene is possibly TRBD1 (6 bases). The CDR3 is 13 amino acids. Germline V gene data show CDR1 as SQVTM and CDR2 as ANQGSEA. The germline V and J ends were trimmed by 4 bases and 4 bases, with 11 bases remaining between them. This chain's CDR3 is CSVGQAAKNIQYF. In nucleotides, the CDR3 is TGCAGCGTTGGACAGGCCGCGAAAAACATTCAGTACTTC.

V is TRBV19 and J is TRBJ1-1; D is perhaps TRBD1 (6 bases). V was cut by 5 bases and J by 2 bases, with 12 bases left in between. CDR3 size: 14 residues. The germline V gene has CDR1 LNHDA and CDR2 SQIVND (reference sequence). CDR3 coding DNA: TGTGCCAGTAGTGAAGGGGGGCCCAACACTGAAGCTTTCTTT. It encodes CASSEGGPNTEAFF.

This clonotype has a count of ten or more. This chain joins TRBV7-2 and TRBJ2-1; TRBD2 matches at 14 bases. V trimming: 5 bases; J trimming: 1 base; junction bases outside the gene matches: 22. Germline values: CDR1 SGHTA, CDR2 FQGNSA. The CDR3 sequence is 23 residues long. CDR3: CASSARGAIGTSGSYGSYNEQFF. CDR3 nucleotides: TGTGCCAGCAGCGCCCGAGGAGCAATCGGGACTAGCGGGAGTTACGGGTCCTACAATGAGCAGTTCTTC. The entire variable domain, with the rest obtained from reference TRBV7-2 and TRBJ2-1, is as follows: GAGVSQSPSNKVTEKGKDVELRCDPISGHTALYWYRQSLGQGLEFLIYFQGNSAPDKSGLPSDRFSAERTGGSVSTLTIQRTQQEDSAVYLCASSARGAIGTSGSYGSYNEQFFGPGTRLTVL.

Ten or more counts support this clonotype. The V call is TRBV7-4, the J call TRBJ1-6, with 9 bases that match TRBD1. The CDR3 totals 14 residues. Trimming removed 6 bases from V and 9 bases from J; junction bases left unmatched: 6. Germline-derived CDR1 and CDR2 are SGHVT and SQSDAQ. For the CDR3, the DNA is TGTGCCAGCAGGGCGGGACAGGGTGTTTCACCCCTCCACTTT. This translates into CASRAGQGVSPLHF.

This chain uses TRBV19 with TRBJ2-6; D gene uncertain. Germline V gene lookup returns CDR1 LNHDA and CDR2 SQIVND (reference sequence). The CDR3 is 14 residues long. Trimming took 4 bases from V and 4 from J, leaving 8 bases between them. Written as DNA, the CDR3 is TGTGCCAGTAGTACTCTCTCCGGGGCCAACGTCCTGACTTTC. It translates to CASSTLSGANVLTF.

This clonotype has ten or more counts. The rearrangement joins TRBV7-6 to TRBJ2-4; D is uncertain. Trimming pared 4 bases from V and 0 bases from J, leaving 7 bases between. This CDR3 is 14 amino acids long. Germline assignment: CDR1 SGHVS and CDR2 FNYEAQ. CDR3 residues: CASSSEIAKNIQYF. The CDR3 nucleotides read TGTGCCAGCAGCTCCGAGATAGCCAAAAACATTCAGTACTTC. The variable domain in full, completed from reference TRBV7-6 and TRBJ2-4, reads GAGVSQSPRYKVTKRGQDVALRCDPISGHVSLYWYRQALGQGPEFLTYFNYEAQQDKSGLPNDRFSAERPEGSISTLTIQRTEQRDSAMYRCASSSEIAKNIQYFGAGTRLSVL.

This clonotype showed up just a few times. CDR3 residues: CASSPGPTREAFF. The CDR3 DNA sequence: TGCGCCAGCAGCCCCGGGCCAACGAGAGAAGCTTTCTTT. J is TRBJ1-1 and V is TRBV5-1; D remains unclear. This CDR3 has 13 amino acids. V lost 4 bases and J 8 bases, leaving 15 bases between the germline ends. Germline V gene lookup returns CDR1 SGHRS and CDR2 YFSETQ.

This clonotype was picked up a small number of times. This chain links TRBV20-1 with TRBJ2-7; D not certain. Germline V gene data show CDR1 as DFQATT and CDR2 as SNEGSKA (reference sequence). CDR3 size: 12 residues. The V end lost 3 bases, the J end lost 2 bases, and 8 bases lay between the germline ends. For the CDR3, the DNA is TGCAGTGCTAGTACTCCCCCCTACGAGCAGTACTTC. As protein: CSASTPPYEQYF.

This clonotype occurred many times. The J gene is TRBJ1-2, the V gene TRBV5-6, with D unresolved. The ends were cut back, 1 base at V and 4 bases at J, with 8 bases in the middle. Germline loops: CDR1 SGHDT, CDR2 YYEEEE. The CDR3 is 13 amino acids. The CDR3 nucleotides read TGTGCCAGCAGCTTGAAGGGCGGCTATGGCTACACCTTC. It encodes CASSLKGGYGYTF.

This clonotype has more than one count but fewer than ten. The chain recombines TRBV2 with TRBJ1-2, with TRBD1 matching over 9 bases. This CDR3 comprises 17 residues. In germline, CDR1 is SNHLY, CDR2 FYNNEI. With V trimmed by 7 bases and J by 5 bases, 17 bases remained unmatched. CDR3 DNA sequence: TGTGCCAGCACCCCTAAGACCGGGACAGGGATTGTTTATGGCTACACCTTC. Its protein is CASTPKTGTGIVYGYTF.

The chain uses TRBV29-1 and TRBJ2-1, with 8 bases fitting TRBD2. CDR3 size: 13 residues. The germline gives CDR1 SQVTM, CDR2 ANQGSEA. After removal of 1 base from V and 6 bases from J, the junction contained 2 bases not matched to a gene. CDR3 sequence: CSVEAGGGNEQFF. CDR3 nucleotide sequence: TGCAGCGTTGAAGCGGGAGGGGGCAATGAGCAGTTCTTC.

Ten or more counts support this clonotype. The chain combines TRBV7-2 with TRBJ1-5; D uncertain. V was trimmed by 4 bases and J by 4 bases, leaving 8 bases between them. The CDR3 extends over 13 amino acids. The germline V gene encodes CDR1 SGHTA and CDR2 FQGNSA. The CDR3 loop is CASSSQKNQPQHF. The CDR3 DNA reads as TGTGCCAGCAGCTCACAAAAAAATCAGCCCCAGCATTTT.

This clonotype was recorded at least ten times. This chain joins TRBV7-2 and TRBJ1-2; no firm D call. This CDR3 spans 13 amino acids. V lost 5 bases and J 4 bases, leaving 11 bases between the germline ends. Germline V gives CDR1 SGHTA, CDR2 FQGNSA. The CDR3 here is CASSRQTTYGYTF. As DNA, the CDR3 is TGTGCCAGCAGCAGGCAGACAACCTATGGCTACACCTTC.

The chain is built from TRBV19 and TRBJ2-2, with D possibly called TRBD1 or TRBD2 (5 bases each). Trimming took 3 bases from V and 1 from J, leaving 9 bases between them. This CDR3 is 15 amino acids long. Germline values: CDR1 LNHDA, CDR2 SQIVND (reference sequence). CDR3 sequence (DNA): TGTGCCAGTAGTATTCCGGGGCTGAACACCGGGGAGCTGTTTTTT. Its translation is CASSIPGLNTGELFF. The variable domain in full, completed from reference TRBV19 and TRBJ2-2, reads DGGITQSPKYLFRKEGQNVTLSCEQNLNHDAMYWYRQDPGQGLRLIYYSQIVNDFQKGDIAEGYSVSREKKESFPLTVTSAQKNPTAFYLCASSIPGLNTGELFFGEGSRLTVL.

This clonotype was detected many times. This chain joins TRBV7-2 and TRBJ2-7, with D perhaps matching TRBD1 (6 bases). Germline loops: CDR1 SGHTA, CDR2 FQGNSA. The CDR3 runs to 15 residues. Trimming took off 2 bases at V and 1 base at J, with 12 bases between the two ends. The DNA for the CDR3 is TGTGCCAGCAGCTTAAGATGGGGGCCTTCCTACGAGCAGTACTTC. It encodes CASSLRWGPSYEQYF.

The table lists this clonotype with many counts. The V gene is TRBV7-9, the J gene TRBJ1-5, with 9 bases lining up with TRBD1. From germline, CDR1 is SEHNR and CDR2 FQNEAQ (reference sequence). The CDR3 is made up of 14 amino acids. Losses at the gene ends were 6 bases for V and 3 bases for J; bases not matched to a gene: 3. The CDR3 nucleotides read TGTGCCAGCAGGGGGACAGGGAACAATCAGCCCCAGCATTTT. This encodes CASRGTGNNQPQHF.

This clonotype was seen at least ten times. The chain carries TRBV10-2 and TRBJ2-3; a possible D gene is TRBD2 (6 bases). The germline CDR1 and CDR2 sequences are WSHSY and SAAADI. The CDR3 is made up of 14 amino acids. The V end lost 4 bases, the J end lost 5 bases, and 13 bases lay between the germline ends. In DNA, the CDR3 is TGCGCCAGCAGTGCAACGGGAGTTAGAGATACGCAGTATTTT. This translates into CASSATGVRDTQYF.

This clonotype was recorded at least ten times. The J gene is TRBJ2-5, the V gene TRBV7-9; 7 positions agree with TRBD2. Germline loops: CDR1 SEHNR, CDR2 FQNEAQ (reference sequence). After removal of 0 bases from V and 1 base from J, the junction contained 5 bases not matched to a gene. The CDR3 totals 16 residues. DNA of the CDR3: TGTGCCAGCAGCTTAGCTCTGCGGGGGAGCCAAGAGACCCAGTACTTC. Translating it yields CASSLALRGSQETQYF.

This clonotype has ten or more counts. V is TRBV28 and J is TRBJ1-3; D is unresolved. Trimming removed 3 bases at V and 0 bases at J, with 9 bases between. Germline CDR1 reads MDHEN; CDR2 reads SYDVKM. This CDR3 spans 15 amino acids. CDR3 sequence: CASSFIYRSGNTIYF. The CDR3 DNA reads TGTGCCAGCAGTTTCATATATCGCTCTGGAAACACCATATATTTT.

A few counts support this clonotype. The J gene is TRBJ2-5, the V gene TRBV28, with 14 bases identical to TRBD2. Germline V gene data show CDR1 as MDHEN and CDR2 as SYDVKM. After removal of 8 bases from V and 4 bases from J, the junction contained 6 bases not matched to a gene. CDR3 length: 15 amino acids. The CDR3 protein is CASYRLAGGGETQYF. The CDR3 DNA reads TGTGCCAGCTACAGACTAGCGGGGGGGGGAGAGACCCAGTACTTC.

This clonotype appeared many times. The chain recombines TRBV6-1 with TRBJ2-7; D perhaps matches TRBD1 (6 bases). The germline V gene has CDR1 MNHNS and CDR2 SASEGT. Deletions cut 4 bases from V and 3 bases from J, with 10 bases between. CDR3 size: 13 residues. CDR3: CASSVGTSYEQYF. The DNA of the CDR3 is TGTGCCAGCAGTGTCGGGACAAGCTACGAGCAGTACTTC.

The genes are TRBV7-9 and TRBJ2-7; D not certain. Germline V gene data show CDR1 as SEHNR and CDR2 as FQNEAQ (reference sequence). V was cut by 3 bases and J by 1 base, with 13 bases left in between. There are 15 residues in the CDR3. CDR3 amino acids: CASSLAAIGSYEQYF. DNA for the CDR3: TGTGCCAGCAGCTTGGCAGCAATTGGTTCCTACGAGCAGTACTTC.

This chain connects TRBV6-2 or TRBV6-3 to TRBJ2-7; D not certain. V lost 8 bases to trimming and J lost 3 bases, with 5 bases between them. Germline lookup yields CDR1 MNHEY and CDR2 SVGEGT. The CDR3 is 10 residues long. For the CDR3, the DNA is TGTGCCAGCGGAGACTACGAGCAGTACTTC. This gives the protein CASGDYEQYF.